The sequence of this TCR beta chain was determined in a study of CD8 T cells in ankylosing spondylitis. Study findings and constraints: As reported, disease-linked clones showed significant enrichment in matched ankylosing spondylitis synovial fluid. A motif of roughly 8 highly homologous TCR beta variants was seen as apparently characteristic of ankylosing spondylitis blood.

TCRdb ran MiXCR on the 5' RACE reads and lists one entry per CDR3 protein. This table holds 250,000 or so distinct CDR3 sequences, about 10% found once. The CDR3 runs to 17 residues. V shed 6 bases and J 4 bases; nucleotides not matched to a gene: 14. This clonotype was detected ten times or more. Its antigen is unidentified. The sample taken for sequencing was blood, either unsorted or a sorted T cell fraction (not recorded which). The source of this sequence is a male donor with ankylosing spondylitis or in good health (not recorded which). The chain links TRBV12-3 or TRBV12-4 to TRBJ1-5, with TRBD1 identical over 8 bases. The CDR3, as DNA: TGTGCCAGCAGCCCGACGTTAGGACAGGGTTTTAATCAGCCCCAGCATTTT. This codes for CASSPTLGQGFNQPQHF.